The entry below gives a single T cell receptor (beta chain) sequence along with its context. The antigen is undetermined. Healthy individuals who donated bone marrow served as the donors. The donors, nominally healthy at sampling, likely had unrecorded immune exposures. This sample was included in a study of cytomegalovirus exposure and HLA in healthy donors. Notes on the study in general: An apparent linkage of common viral pathogens to several of the most significant clusters emerged in a later analysis.

PCR used 60 Vbeta primers and 13 Jbeta primers. Assay used: immunoSEQ multiplex PCR; TCRdb lists only in-frame clones, some missing. The sample carries roughly 69,000 clones, 60% to 85% recorded once. This CDR3 comprises 15 residues. Germline trimming cut 5 bases from V and 7 bases from J; bases unmatched to any gene: 6. Germline-derived CDR1 and CDR2 are SEHNR and FQNEAQ (reference sequence). The sequence was obtained from a man younger than 35 in good health and CMV-seronegative. Sequencing was performed on PBMCs. The chain has TRBV7-9 and TRBJ1-4, with 11 bases matching TRBD1. In DNA form, the CDR3 reads TGTGCCAGCAGCGCCTCCGGGACAGGGGGTGAAAAACTGTTTTTT. Residues: CASSASGTGGEKLFF.